These 17 T cell receptor beta chains were sequenced from one sample in a study of beta chain features in type 1 diabetes. What was sequenced were expressed TCRB transcripts, since all of the isolated RNA had been reverse transcribed. Clones were read by immunoSEQ multiplex PCR, and TCRdb kept only the in-frame ones, dropping some. Of under 900,000 clones in the sample, 17% were seen once. Sequenced: naive CD4+ T cells from blood. The receptors originated from a woman under 30 in good health.

This clone was counted only a few times. The V and J genes are TRBV2 and TRBJ2-3; 8 nucleotides line up with TRBD1. There are 14 residues in the CDR3. Looked up from germline, CDR1 is SNHLY and CDR2 is FYNNEI. V lost 7 bases to trimming and J lost 0 bases; unmatched junction nucleotides: 3. This chain's CDR3 is CASTRQGSTDTQYF. CDR3 sequence (DNA): TGTGCCAGCACCCGACAGGGGAGCACAGATACGCAGTATTTT.

The rearrangement links TRBV28 to TRBJ1-2; D is ambiguous. This CDR3 contains 12 residues. V was shortened by 2 bases and J by 4 bases, with 5 bases between the two germline ends. Germline V gives CDR1 MDHEN, CDR2 SYDVKM. In DNA form, the CDR3 reads TGTGCCAGCAGTTTAGGGGTCTATGGCTACACCTTC. Its protein product is CASSLGVYGYTF.

This clone was seen only a few times. CDR3 DNA sequence: TGTGCCAGCAGCTTAGGTCCGGGAGCGGCAGATACGCAGTATTTT. Translating gives CASSLGPGAADTQYF. The genes are TRBV7-9 and TRBJ2-3; perhaps TRBD2 as D (6 bases). The germline V gene has CDR1 SEHNR and CDR2 FQNEAQ (reference sequence). V lost 1 base and J 4 bases, leaving 12 bases between the germline ends. The CDR3 sequence is 15 residues long.

The gene calls are TRBV27 and TRBJ1-2; 7 bases fit TRBD1. J lost 3 bases, V lost 2 bases, and 6 bases had no gene match. This CDR3 contains 15 residues. The germline CDR1 and CDR2 sequences are MNHEY and SMNVEV (reference sequence). The CDR3 is CASSLRQGRDYGYTF. CDR3 bases: TGTGCCAGCAGTTTACGACAGGGCCGAGACTATGGCTACACCTTC.

J is TRBJ2-3 and V is TRBV2; D is unresolved. Trimming removed 6 bases at V and 6 bases at J, with 10 bases between. Germline V gives CDR1 SNHLY, CDR2 FYNNEI. This CDR3 has 12 amino acids. CDR3 residues: CASRTRDDTQYF. For the CDR3, the DNA is TGTGCCAGCAGAACAAGGGATGATACGCAGTATTTT.

This clone was recorded a few times. The rearrangement uses TRBV25-1 and TRBJ2-5, with TRBD2 matching over 10 bases. In germline, CDR1 is MGHDK, CDR2 SYGVNS. CDR3 size: 15 residues. With V trimmed by 4 bases and J by 5 bases, 7 bases remained unmatched. In DNA, the CDR3 is TGTGCCAGCAGTGCGGGGACTAGCGCTGGGGAGACCCAGTACTTC. Protein: CASSAGTSAGETQYF.

The chain combines TRBV4-2 with TRBJ2-1; D is uncertain. CDR3 size: 15 residues. Trimming removed 0 bases from V and 5 bases from J, with 11 bases in between. Germline V gene data show CDR1 as LGHNA and CDR2 as YNFKEQ. The CDR3, as DNA: TGTGCCAGCAGCCAAGATCTACTACCCAACAATGAGCAGTTCTTC. It codes for CASSQDLLPNNEQFF.

The chain carries TRBV6-6 and TRBJ1-2; TRBD1 matches 10 bases. CDR1 and CDR2 from the germline V gene are MNHNY and SVGAGI (reference sequence). CDR3 size: 14 residues. The ends lost 2 bases at V and 8 bases at J; junction bases unmatched: 5. The CDR3: CASSYPGTGVGYTF. The CDR3 region has the DNA TGTGCCAGCAGTTACCCCGGGACAGGGGTCGGCTACACCTTC.

The J gene is TRBJ2-1, the V gene TRBV5-1, with 9 bases lining up with TRBD1. V gave up 2 bases and J gave up 6 bases; unmatched junction bases: 6. CDR1 and CDR2 (germline): SGHRS, YFSETQ. CDR3 size: 15 residues. CDR3 amino acids: CASSFRGQGANEQFF. The DNA for the CDR3 is TGCGCCAGCAGCTTCCGGGGACAGGGTGCCAATGAGCAGTTCTTC.

This clone was recorded many times. The chain recombines TRBV7-9 with TRBJ2-4; D is uncertain. Germline CDR1 reads SEHNR; CDR2 reads FQNEAQ (reference sequence). The CDR3 totals 11 residues. Trimming cost V 8 bases and J 8 bases, with 10 bases left between them. The CDR3 region has the DNA TGTGCCAGCGGACGCGGAGACATTCAGTACTTC. Translation: CASGRGDIQYF.

This clone turned up a few times. Other nucleotide sequences from this sample produce the same CDR3. The V and J genes are TRBV9 and TRBJ2-7; TRBD1 matches 10 bases. V lost 4 bases and J lost 2; bases outside the gene matches: 3. The CDR3 covers 14 residues. Germline CDR1 is SGDLS and CDR2 is YYNGEE. This CDR3 reads CASSTGQGAYEQYF. In DNA form, the CDR3 reads TGTGCCAGCAGCACTGGACAGGGGGCCTACGAGCAGTACTTC.

This clone was observed a handful of times. CDR3 protein: CASSRVVNTGELFF. The CDR3 nucleotides read TGTGCCAGCTCACGGGTCGTGAACACCGGGGAGCTGTTTTTT. This chain links TRBV18 with TRBJ2-2; D is unresolved. This CDR3 has 14 amino acids. In germline, CDR1 is KGHSH, CDR2 LQKENI. V was trimmed by 4 bases and J by 1 base, leaving 7 bases between them.

This clone was detected a few times. The genes are TRBV27 and TRBJ1-2; 7 positions agree with TRBD1. CDR3 length equals 15 residues. CDR1 and CDR2 (germline): MNHEY, SMNVEV (reference sequence). Trimming cost V 6 bases and J 1 base; bases outside gene matches: 8. CDR3 residues: CASSDRVSRNYGYTF. DNA for the CDR3: TGTGCCAGCAGCGACAGGGTGTCCCGTAACTATGGCTACACCTTC.

The chain joins TRBV27 to TRBJ1-1; TRBD1 matches 8 bases. The J segment lost 1 base and the V segment lost 2 bases, leaving 12 bases of the junction unmatched. The germline gives CDR1 MNHEY, CDR2 SMNVEV (reference sequence). The CDR3 loop spans 18 amino acids. The DNA of the CDR3 is TGTGCCAGCAGTTTACGCCGAGACAGGGGTACCCCGAACACTGAAGCTTTCTTT. Translation gives CASSLRRDRGTPNTEAFF.

This clone was detected a few times. V is TRBV2 and J is TRBJ2-4; maybe TRBD2 (6 bases). The ends were cut back, 2 bases at V and 0 bases at J, with 14 bases in the middle. The CDR3 runs 17 residues. CDR1 is SNHLY, CDR2 FYNNEI, per germline. Here the CDR3 reads CASSERWGVLAKNIQYF. CDR3 DNA sequence: TGTGCCAGCAGTGAACGGTGGGGGGTCTTAGCCAAAAACATTCAGTACTTC.

This clone has only a few counts. This chain links TRBV7-2 with TRBJ1-1, with 11 bases that match TRBD1. The CDR3 length is 11 residues. V was clipped by 3 bases and J by 13 bases; unmatched bases: 1. CDR1 and CDR2 from the germline V gene are SGHTA and FQGNSA. The CDR3 loop reads CASSLGQGDFF. CDR3 nucleotide sequence: TGTGCCAGCAGCTTGGGACAGGGGGATTTCTTT.

This clone was detected a few times. The chain uses TRBV28 and TRBJ2-3; tentatively, D is TRBD1 (6 bases). Germline V CDR1 and CDR2: MDHEN, SYDVKM. The CDR3 runs 14 residues. V lost 7 bases and J 2 bases, leaving 13 bases between the germline ends. The CDR3: CASTLGDNTDTQYF. The CDR3 DNA follows: TGTGCCAGCACCCTCGGGGACAACACAGATACGCAGTATTTT.